This TCR beta chain was documented in a study of response to subunit inactivated influenza vaccine. Study conclusions and caveats: Researchers suggested that each seasonal influenza vaccination recruits few new T cells.

This CDR3 is built from 17 residues. Trimming took 0 bases from V and 0 from J; bases not matched to a gene: 6. Germline CDR1 LGHDT, CDR2 YNNKEL (reference sequence). With regard to this clonotype: The antigen remains undetermined.

One entry per CDR3 protein results from TCRdb running MiXCR on the RT-PCR reads. There are 750,000 to 850,000 distinct CDR3 sequences in the sample; around 20% occur only once, and roughly 10% lies in the top ten. This receptor was identified in a man aged 50-60 years who received an inactivated influenza vaccine. The source material was PBMCs from blood, sampled 4 to 6 days after vaccination. V gene TRBV3-1 combines with J gene TRBJ2-5, with TRBD1 matching 8 bases. The CDR3 here is CASSQERSGGYQETQYF. The CDR3 DNA follows: TGTGCCAGCAGCCAAGAACGTTCAGGGGGCTACCAAGAGACCCAGTACTTC.